These 23 T cell receptor beta chains were all obtained from the same sample, sequenced in a study of regulatory T cells in long-lasting Graves disease. Time point described: newly diagnosed GD, antithyroid drugs for less than 3 months. PBMCs provided the RNA from which the TCR library was made. With iRepertoire HTBI primers and Arm-PCR of CDR3 regions, TCR beta libraries were built. MiXCR, applied by TCRdb to the multiplex PCR reads, yields one record per CDR3 protein. The top ten hold 22% of the sample, which has about 380,000 distinct CDR3 sequences, roughly a sixth seen once. Sequences were derived from peripheral blood mononuclear cells (PBMCs), sampled at new diagnosis, from a patient treated with antithyroid drugs. These receptors all stem from a female donor with Graves disease.

This clonotype has ten or more counts. The V call is TRBV3-1, the J call TRBJ2-7, with D perhaps TRBD2 (6 bases). The CDR3 is 11 amino acids. Trimming shortened V by 0 bases and J by 12 bases, and 9 bases separated the two germline ends. Germline CDR1 and CDR2: LGHDT and YNNKEL (reference sequence). The CDR3 loop reads CASSQEEGTYF. In DNA, the CDR3 is TGTGCCAGCAGCCAAGAGGAGGGCACGTACTTC.

This clonotype was counted a few times. The chain has TRBV5-4 and TRBJ1-6; no clear D gene. The germline gives CDR1 SGHNT, CDR2 YYREEE (reference sequence). V was clipped by 0 bases and J by 5 bases, with 9 bases between them. The CDR3 length is 15 residues. CDR3 loop: CASSLVGHDNSPLHF. CDR3 bases: TGTGCCAGCAGCTTGGTCGGGCATGATAATTCACCCCTCCACTTT. Variable domain in full (rest from reference TRBV5-4 and TRBJ1-6): ETGVTQSPTHLIKTRGQQVTLRCSSQSGHNTVSWYQQALGQGPQFIFQYYREEENGRGNFPPRFSGLQFPNYSSELNVNALELDDSALYLCASSLVGHDNSPLHFGNGTRLTVT.

This clonotype was recorded at least ten times. This may be a read error: a much more frequent sequence differs by one nucleotide. This rearrangement joins TRBV3-1 to TRBJ1-1; 7 nucleotides agree with TRBD1. Germline V lookup: CDR1 LGHDT, CDR2 YNNKEL (reference sequence). The junction had 1 base not matched to a gene; V was cut back by 3 bases and J by 0 bases. The CDR3 consists of 14 residues. DNA of the CDR3: TGTGCCAGCAGCCAGGGACAGTTGAACACTGAAGCTTTCTTT. Translating it yields CASSQGQLNTEAFF. Using reference TRBV3-1 and TRBJ1-1 for the parts outside the CDR3, the full variable domain is DTAVSQTPKYLVTQMGNDKSIKCEQNLGHDTMYWYKQDSKKFLKIMFSYNNKELIINETVPNRFSPKSPDKAHLNLHINSLELGDSAVYFCASSQGQLNTEAFFGQGTRLTVV.

This clonotype appeared many times. This chain uses TRBV7-2 with TRBJ2-7; tentatively, D is TRBD1 (6 bases). Germline V lookup: CDR1 SGHTA, CDR2 FQGNSA. Trimming took off 1 base at V and 1 base at J, with 8 bases between the two ends. CDR3 length: 14 residues. CDR3 in amino acids: CASSLDRASYEQYF. CDR3 nucleotides: TGTGCCAGCAGCTTAGACAGGGCGTCCTACGAGCAGTACTTC.

This clonotype came up many times. The chain combines TRBV9 with TRBJ1-4; D is uncertain. This CDR3 has 15 amino acids. CDR1 is SGDLS and CDR2 is YYNGEE in the germline V gene. The V end was cut by 0 bases, the J end by 7 bases, with 13 bases between. The CDR3 spells CASSVAWGLSEKLFF. The CDR3 DNA is TGTGCCAGCAGCGTAGCTTGGGGTTTGAGTGAAAAACTGTTTTTT. The full variable domain, rest sourced from reference TRBV9 and TRBJ1-4, is DSGVTQTPKHLITATGQRVTLRCSPRSGDLSVYWYQQSLDQGLQFLIQYYNGEERAKGNILERFSAQQFPDLHSELNLSSLELGDSALYFCASSVAWGLSEKLFFGSGTQLSVL.

The sample holds a few counts of this clonotype. Because the CDR3 is missing its conserved closing phenylalanine or tryptophan, this is likely a read error. The genes are TRBV3-1 and TRBJ1-6, with TRBD1 identical over 7 bases. Trimming at V came to 4 bases and at J to 2 bases, leaving 5 bases not matched to a gene. Germline CDR1 reads LGHDT; CDR2 reads YNNKEL (reference sequence). The CDR3 runs to 16 residues. DNA for the CDR3: TGTGCCAGCAGCCTCGCCGGGACAGCCTATAATTCACCCCTCCACCTT. Translated, it gives CASSLAGTAYNSPLHL.

The chain has TRBV7-3 and TRBJ2-5, with TRBD2 matching over 10 bases. Losses at the gene ends were 0 bases for V and 1 base for J; bases not matched to a gene: 17. This CDR3 has 21 amino acids. CDR1 and CDR2 (germline): SGHTA, FQGTGA. The CDR3 nucleotides read TGTGCCAGCAGCTTAACTCGGTGGACTAGCGGAATTACAACGCCCCAAGAGACCCAGTACTTC. Protein sequence: CASSLTRWTSGITTPQETQYF.

Many counts were recorded for this clonotype. The chain links TRBV11-2 to TRBJ2-1; unclear D gene. CDR1 is SGHAT and CDR2 is FQNNGV in the germline V gene. The CDR3 loop spans 12 amino acids. The V end was cut by 3 bases, the J end by 3 bases, with 3 bases between. The CDR3 DNA sequence: TGTGCCAGCAGCTTTAACTACAATGAGCAGTTCTTC. This gives the protein CASSFNYNEQFF.

This clonotype was counted ten times or more. The J gene is TRBJ1-2, the V gene TRBV9; D ambiguous. Germline V gene data show CDR1 as SGDLS and CDR2 as YYNGEE. V dropped 3 bases and J dropped 2 bases, with 17 bases sitting between them. The CDR3 spans 16 residues. The CDR3 spells CASSAAVNGHNYGYTF. The CDR3 DNA reads TGTGCCAGCAGCGCCGCCGTGAACGGCCACAACTATGGCTACACCTTC.

The chain couples TRBV13 to TRBJ1-1, with 7 nucleotides matching TRBD1. Trimming removed 4 bases from V and 4 bases from J; junction bases left unmatched: 6. The germline CDR1 and CDR2 sequences are PRHDT and FYEKMQ (reference sequence). The CDR3 contains 14 residues. The CDR3 nucleotides read TGTGCCAGCAGCTCCGGGACAGAGGTCACTGAAGCTTTCTTT. Translated: CASSSGTEVTEAFF.

V usage is TRBV7-9 and J usage is TRBJ2-1; 11 bases map to TRBD2. V dropped 4 bases and J dropped 3; count of bases not matched to a gene: 17. The CDR3 loop spans 20 amino acids. CDR1 is SEHNR, CDR2 FQNEAQ, per germline (reference sequence). CDR3 residues: CASSYPGGTSGLTDYNEQFF. CDR3 DNA: TGTGCCAGCAGCTACCCGGGAGGGACTAGCGGTCTCACCGACTACAATGAGCAGTTCTTC.

This clonotype was found many times. This rearrangement joins TRBV5-5 to TRBJ1-6; 10 nucleotides align to TRBD1. Germline CDR1 is SGHKS and CDR2 is YYEKEE (reference sequence). The V and J ends lost 5 bases and 5 bases, in that order; junction bases with no gene match: 10. The CDR3 is made up of 17 amino acids. CDR3 in amino acids: CASRPGTGAADNSPLHF. The DNA of the CDR3 is TGTGCCAGCAGACCCGGGACAGGGGCCGCGGATAATTCACCCCTCCACTTT.

In its sample, this clonotype was seen a few times. The chain recombines TRBV7-9 with TRBJ2-5; D possibly uses TRBD1 or TRBD2 (7 bases each). Germline V lookup: CDR1 SEHNR, CDR2 FQNEAQ (reference sequence). The CDR3 consists of 14 residues. V was clipped by 7 bases and J by 1 base, with 13 bases between them. Here the CDR3 reads CASTQGGVQETQYF. CDR3 DNA: TGTGCCAGCACCCAGGGGGGGGTCCAAGAGACCCAGTACTTC.

In its sample, this clonotype was seen many times. The chain couples TRBV7-9 to TRBJ2-7; D perhaps matches TRBD1 (5 bases). The CDR3 runs to 14 residues. Germline CDR1 is SEHNR and CDR2 is FQNEAQ (reference sequence). V was clipped by 5 bases and J by 2 bases, with 13 bases between them. The CDR3 DNA is TGTGCCAGCAGCCTCGCACAGGTCGCCTACGAGCAGTACTTC. This sequence encodes CASSLAQVAYEQYF. Full variable domain (rest looked up from reference TRBV7-9 and TRBJ2-7): DTGVSQNPRHKITKRGQNVTFRCDPISEHNRLYWYRQTLGQGPEFLTYFQNEAQLEKSRLLSDRFSAERPKGSFSTLEIQRTEQGDSAMYLCASSLAQVAYEQYFGPGTRLTVT.

This clonotype was detected many times. The chain recombines TRBV14 with TRBJ2-5; no clear D. Germline V gene sequence: CDR1 SGHDN, CDR2 FVKESK. This CDR3 has 15 residues. V shed 0 bases and J shed 4 bases, with 12 bases lying between them. CDR3: CASSQEGLVSETQYF. Here the CDR3 DNA reads TGTGCCAGCAGCCAAGAAGGGCTAGTATCAGAGACCCAGTACTTC.

Ten or more counts support this clonotype. As DNA, the CDR3 is TGTGCCAGCAGGGAACGTGACAGAGGGTCCGTGAAAGCTTTCTTT. This encodes CASRERDRGSVKAFF. The chain carries TRBV5-5 and TRBJ1-1; D might be TRBD1 (5 bases). The germline V gene encodes CDR1 SGHKS and CDR2 YYEKEE (reference sequence). The CDR3 length is 15 residues. Trimming left V 5 bases short and J 9 bases short, with 23 bases between.

A few counts support this clonotype. The CDR3 region is CASTLRADGTDTQYF. Here the CDR3 DNA reads TGTGCCAGCACCCTGAGGGCGGATGGCACAGATACGCAGTATTTT. This chain links TRBV9 with TRBJ2-3, with a tentative D call TRBD2 (5 bases). Trimming shortened V by 6 bases and J by 1 base, and 15 bases separated the two germline ends. CDR3 length: 15 amino acids. Germline V gene sequence: CDR1 SGDLS, CDR2 YYNGEE.

The sample holds many counts of this clonotype. This chain links TRBV7-2 with TRBJ2-5; D is uncertain. V was cut by 1 base and J by 1 base, with 7 bases left in between. Germline V CDR1 and CDR2: SGHTA, FQGNSA. The CDR3 spans 14 residues. The CDR3 DNA is TGTGCCAGCAGCTTAGTCGTCGGCCAAGAGACCCAGTACTTC. Its translation is CASSLVVGQETQYF.

There are many counts of this clonotype. J is TRBJ2-5 and V is TRBV28; D is uncertain. The CDR3 runs 15 residues. V was shortened by 3 bases and J by 5 bases, with 16 bases between the two germline ends. Germline CDR1 MDHEN, CDR2 SYDVKM. The CDR3 DNA sequence: TGTGCCAGCAGTTTCGGATCCTCCTTGCCGGAGACCCAGTACTTC. Translating it yields CASSFGSSLPETQYF.

This clonotype has just a few counts. The chain links TRBV4-1 to TRBJ1-2, with 7 bases aligning to TRBD1. Germline-derived CDR1 and CDR2 are MGHRA and YSYEKL. CDR3 length: 14 amino acids. The trim removed 0 bases at V and 5 bases at J, leaving 3 bases unmatched. The CDR3 sequence: CASSQDRTGYGYTF. The CDR3 nucleotides read TGCGCCAGCAGCCAAGACAGGACAGGTTATGGCTACACCTTC.

Many counts were recorded for this clonotype. The V call is TRBV27, the J call TRBJ1-1, with D uncertain. This CDR3 comprises 14 residues. V lost 6 bases to trimming and J lost 8 bases, with 19 bases between them. The germline gives CDR1 MNHEY, CDR2 SMNVEV (reference sequence). The CDR3 loop is CASSLDGSTVEAFF. As DNA, the CDR3 is TGTGCCAGCAGCCTGGATGGGTCGACGGTGGAAGCTTTCTTT.

The table lists this clonotype with a few counts. The CDR3 carries no conserved terminal phenylalanine or tryptophan, so it likely arises from a read error. The limits of the CDR3 on the DNA are not certain, so only TCRdb's listed CDR3 is given. The gene calls are TRBV6-1 and TRBJ1-6; the table's D call, TRBD1, was not checked against the DNA. From germline, CDR1 is MNHNS and CDR2 SASEGT. The CDR3 adds up to 17 amino acids, both ends counted. This CDR3 is CASSGAGTMLEPFDLKR.

This clonotype was seen only a few times. This chain links TRBV18 with TRBJ2-1; D is uncertain. Trimming took 3 bases from V and 5 from J, leaving 14 bases between them. From germline, CDR1 is KGHSH and CDR2 LQKENI. The CDR3 runs 15 residues. The CDR3 coding sequence is TGTGCCAGCTCACCCACGTCGGTCAGCGACAATGAGCAGTTCTTC. Encoded protein: CASSPTSVSDNEQFF.